This TCR beta chain is from a study of OX40 agonist ivuxolimab in advanced cancers. At the level of the study: Prior anti-PD-1, anti-PD-L1 or anti-CTLA-4 therapy was allowed; approximately 40% had some.

As concerns this clone: What it binds is not known.

The length of the CDR3 is 14 residues. Trimming at V came to 6 bases and at J to 9 bases, leaving 13 bases not matched to a gene. The germline gives CDR1 MNHEY, CDR2 SVGAGI. Study results and caveats: Relative to CD4+, CD8+ T cells held more expanded clones on average. Also showing low normalized T-cell clonal expansion were some of the nonresponders.

The method was immunoSEQ multiplex PCR; TCRdb's version includes in-frame clones alone and lacks a portion of them. The table lists over 70,000 clones, roughly 91% of them singletons. The clonotype originates from an adult with an advanced solid tumor such as melanoma, head and neck, liver or kidney cancer. This chain connects TRBV6-5 to TRBJ2-7; 8 bases agree with TRBD2. The starting material was CD4+ or CD8+ T cells sorted from blood, obtained in a trial of the OX40 agonist ivuxolimab. The CDR3 is CASSLTGGIVGQYF. CDR3 in DNA: TGTGCCAGCAGCCTGACGGGAGGGATTGTTGGGCAGTACTTC.